A single sample gave rise to the 26 T cell receptor beta chains below, sequenced in a study of blood T cell repertoires in COVID-19. Generated by immunoSEQ multiplex PCR, the TCRdb table keeps only in-frame clones and is missing some. The sample includes hundreds of thousands of clones, 85% to 90% of them seen just once. Material for sequencing was PBMCs or T cells enriched from blood (not recorded which). Receptors originate from a man aged 30-40 years who had recovered from COVID-19.

The chain recombines TRBV5-1 with TRBJ1-4; a possible D gene is TRBD1 (5 bases). Trimming cost V 5 bases and J 8 bases, with 7 bases left between them. The CDR3 consists of 11 residues. The V gene's germline CDR1 is SGHRS and CDR2 YFSETQ. CDR3 region: CASRTAEKLFF. The CDR3 region has the DNA TGCGCCAGCAGGACAGCGGAAAAACTGTTTTTT.

The table lists this clone with a few counts. The rearrangement uses TRBV7-9 and TRBJ1-1, with 9 bases fitting TRBD1. The CDR3 covers 15 residues. V dropped 4 bases and J dropped 1; count of bases not matched to a gene: 4. Germline V gene lookup returns CDR1 SEHNR and CDR2 FQNEAQ (reference sequence). In nucleotides, the CDR3 is TGTGCCAGCAGCTCTCCGGGACAGGGGAACACTGAAGCTTTCTTT. Amino acids: CASSSPGQGNTEAFF.

V usage is TRBV14 and J usage is TRBJ2-3, with 7 bases aligning to TRBD1. With 5 bases clipped from V and 1 base from J, the junction kept 3 bases outside the gene matches. The V gene's germline CDR1 is SGHDN and CDR2 FVKESK. The CDR3 loop spans 14 amino acids. CDR3 coding DNA: TGTGCCAGCAGCGCCGGGACAGGCACAGATACGCAGTATTTT. It translates to CASSAGTGTDTQYF.

J is TRBJ1-3 and V is TRBV18; weak D call: TRBD1 (6 bases). V was clipped by 4 bases and J by 0 bases, with 10 bases between them. This CDR3 is 15 amino acids long. CDR1 and CDR2 from the germline V gene are KGHSH and LQKENI. CDR3 region: CASSLGQSSGNTIYF. The DNA for the CDR3 is TGTGCCAGCTCACTCGGACAGAGCTCTGGAAACACCATATATTTT.

In the case of this clone: Distinct nucleotide sequences in the sample also encode this CDR3. The V gene is TRBV28, the J gene TRBJ1-5, with D perhaps matching TRBD1 (6 bases). Per the germline V gene, CDR1 is MDHEN and CDR2 is SYDVKM. V gave up 3 bases and J gave up 1 base, with 10 bases separating them. The CDR3 is 15 amino acids. The CDR3 DNA sequence: TGTGCCAGCAGTTTCCAAGGACAGAGCAATCAGCCCCAGCATTTT. It is translated as CASSFQGQSNQPQHF.

The J gene is TRBJ2-7, the V gene TRBV19; TRBD1 might be the D (6 bases). Germline V gene data show CDR1 as LNHDA and CDR2 as SQIVND (reference sequence). Trimming stripped 5 bases from V and 2 bases from J, with 16 bases between. CDR3 length equals 15 residues. The CDR3 spells CASSANRDTTYEQYF. The CDR3, as DNA: TGTGCCAGTAGTGCAAACCGGGACACAACCTACGAGCAGTACTTC.

The chain uses TRBV4-1 and TRBJ2-1; 10 bases align to TRBD2. CDR1 and CDR2 (germline): MGHRA, YSYEKL. The CDR3 is 18 residues long. The J segment lost 2 bases and the V segment lost 0 bases, leaving 7 bases of the junction unmatched. The CDR3 sequence: CASSQEAGGFRTYNEQFF. The CDR3 nucleotides are TGCGCCAGCAGCCAAGAAGCGGGAGGGTTCCGAACCTACAATGAGCAGTTCTTC.

The chain couples TRBV12-2 to TRBJ2-7; no DNA check was done on the table's D call, TRBD2. TRBV12-2 is flagged as a pseudogene. The CDR3 contains 15 residues. The CDR3 sequence: CASREGLAGSYEQYF. The CDR3 nucleotides are TGTGCAAGTCGCGAGGGACTAGCGGGAAGCTACGAGCAGTACTTC.

The V call is TRBV19, the J call TRBJ1-5; possibly TRBD1 for D (5 bases). Deletions cut 10 bases from V and 5 bases from J, with 15 bases between. The CDR3 has 13 amino acids. Germline assignment: CDR1 LNHDA and CDR2 SQIVND (reference sequence). In DNA, the CDR3 is TGTGCCACCTCCGACAGATTTGATCAGCCCCAGCATTTT. It codes for CATSDRFDQPQHF.

V usage is TRBV7-9 and J usage is TRBJ2-2, with TRBD1 as a possible D gene (5 bases). The germline V and J ends were trimmed by 1 base and 1 base, with 10 bases remaining between them. CDR1 SEHNR and CDR2 FQNEAQ come from the germline V gene (reference sequence). This CDR3 is built from 16 residues. This CDR3 is CASSLDGRVNTGELFF. The CDR3 DNA is TGTGCCAGCAGCTTAGACGGCAGGGTGAACACCGGGGAGCTGTTTTTT.

This clone was observed a handful of times. This chain joins TRBV30 and TRBJ1-2; D may be TRBD1 (6 bases). Germline loops: CDR1 GTSNPN, CDR2 SVGIG (reference sequence). The CDR3 has 14 amino acids. Trimming shortened V by 0 bases and J by 7 bases, and 15 bases separated the two germline ends. CDR3 sequence: CAWSVQGSFSGYTF. CDR3 coding DNA: TGTGCCTGGAGTGTACAGGGTTCCTTTTCTGGCTACACCTTC.

The chain joins TRBV7-2 to TRBJ2-5; weak D call: TRBD1 (7 bases). Trimming pared 5 bases from V and 2 bases from J, leaving 15 bases between. The germline V gene encodes CDR1 SGHTA and CDR2 FQGNSA. The CDR3 totals 15 residues. CDR3 bases: TGTGCCAGCAGCAGCTGGGCAGGGGGGCAAGAGACCCAGTACTTC. Translation: CASSSWAGGQETQYF.

The CDR3 reads CASSLAGVLETQYF. CDR3 nucleotide sequence: TGTGCCAGCAGTTTAGCGGGAGTCTTAGAGACCCAGTACTTC. This rearrangement joins TRBV28 to TRBJ2-5; 7 bases map to TRBD2. Germline V CDR1 and CDR2: MDHEN, SYDVKM. Trimming removed 2 bases from V and 4 bases from J; junction bases left unmatched: 4. The CDR3 covers 14 residues.

This clone was recorded once. The sample contains more than one DNA sequence encoding this CDR3. The chain carries TRBV18 and TRBJ2-5; D might be TRBD2 (6 bases). Germline lookup yields CDR1 KGHSH and CDR2 LQKENI. V lost 3 bases, J lost 4 bases, and 9 bases lay in between. CDR3 length: 13 amino acids. CDR3 coding DNA: TGTGCCAGCTCACCTCCAGCGGGAGAGACCCAGTACTTC. Translating it yields CASSPPAGETQYF. Full variable domain (remainder filled in from reference TRBV18 and TRBJ2-5): NAGVMQNPRHLVRRRGQEARLRCSPMKGHSHVYWYRQLPEEGLKFMVYLQKENIIDESGMPKERFSAEFPKEGPSILRIQQVVRGDSAAYFCASSPPAGETQYFGPGTRLLVL.

V is TRBV15 and J is TRBJ2-6, with 12 nucleotides matching TRBD1. V dropped 3 bases and J dropped 3; count of bases not matched to a gene: 9. CDR1 is LNHNV and CDR2 is YYDKDF in the germline V gene (reference sequence). This CDR3 has 19 amino acids. This chain's CDR3 is CATSRGSGTGGFGANVLTF. CDR3 in DNA: TGTGCCACCAGCAGGGGATCCGGGACAGGGGGCTTTGGGGCCAACGTCCTGACTTTC. The full variable domain, in which reference TRBV15 and TRBJ2-6 provide the parts outside the CDR3, is DAMVIQNPRYQVTQFGKPVTLSCSQTLNHNVMYWYQQKSSQAPKLLFHYYDKDFNNEADTPDNFQSRRPNTSFCFLDIRSPGLGDTAMYLCATSRGSGTGGFGANVLTFGAGSRLTVL.

This chain uses TRBV6-6 with TRBJ2-7, with D possibly matching TRBD2 (6 bases). Trimming shortened V by 7 bases and J by 1 base, and 11 bases separated the two germline ends. The CDR3 is 13 amino acids. Germline lookup yields CDR1 MNHNY and CDR2 SVGAGI (reference sequence). This CDR3 reads CASNSGGSYEQYF. The CDR3 region has the DNA TGTGCCAGCAATTCTGGAGGGTCCTACGAGCAGTACTTC.

This rearrangement joins TRBV19 to TRBJ1-5, with 9 nucleotides matching TRBD1. The trim removed 5 bases at V and 2 bases at J, leaving 7 bases unmatched. The CDR3 spans 16 residues. Germline CDR1 reads LNHDA; CDR2 reads SQIVND (reference sequence). CDR3 sequence reads: CASSPPGQGGNQPQHF. DNA for the CDR3: TGTGCCAGTAGTCCTCCGGGACAGGGTGGCAATCAGCCCCAGCATTTT.

The V gene is TRBV30, the J gene TRBJ1-2, with TRBD1 identical over 7 bases. V shed 0 bases and J 4 bases; nucleotides not matched to a gene: 11. Germline CDR1 is GTSNPN and CDR2 is SVGIG (reference sequence). CDR3 size: 16 residues. DNA of the CDR3: TGTGCCTGGAGTGTACACGTCGGAGGGACAGCCTATGGCTACACCTTC. This sequence encodes CAWSVHVGGTAYGYTF.

The chain employs TRBV10-3 and TRBJ2-5; TRBD1 matches at 12 bases. Trimming cost V 4 bases and J 4 bases; bases outside gene matches: 4. The CDR3 is made up of 15 amino acids. Germline CDR1 is ENHRY and CDR2 is SYGVKD. CDR3: CAISGRDRGRETQYF. In DNA form, the CDR3 reads TGTGCCATCAGTGGCCGGGACAGGGGGCGAGAGACCCAGTACTTC.

This clone was found a few times. The chain combines TRBV10-3 with TRBJ2-3, with 9 bases fitting TRBD2. The CDR3 contains 14 residues. Unmatched junction bases numbered 5, after V lost 6 bases and J lost 4 bases. Germline-derived CDR1 and CDR2 are ENHRY and SYGVKD. In nucleotides, the CDR3 is TGTGCCATCAGCGCGGGACTAGCCTCAGATACGCAGTATTTT. As protein: CAISAGLASDTQYF.

The chain links TRBV15 to TRBJ1-2, with 7 bases aligning to TRBD1. Germline lookup yields CDR1 LNHNV and CDR2 YYDKDF (reference sequence). Losses at the gene ends were 1 base for V and 5 bases for J; bases not matched to a gene: 25. The length of the CDR3 is 21 residues. CDR3 protein: CATSRVPTPGQFTGVGYGYTF. For the CDR3, the DNA is TGTGCCACCAGCAGAGTCCCTACCCCGGGACAGTTCACGGGGGTCGGTTATGGCTACACCTTC.

DNA for the CDR3: TGTGCCAGCAGTTTGCTGGCCGCATACAATGAGCAGTTCTTC. Amino acid sequence: CASSLLAAYNEQFF. The chain is built from TRBV27 and TRBJ2-1; no clear D. CDR3 length equals 14 residues. The V end was cut by 3 bases, the J end by 4 bases, with 10 bases between. Germline V gene data show CDR1 as MNHEY and CDR2 as SMNVEV (reference sequence).

The CDR3 spells CASSNGSRGGETQYF. In DNA, the CDR3 is TGTGCCAGCAGCAATGGTTCCAGGGGTGGGGAGACCCAGTACTTC. The rearrangement links TRBV21-1 to TRBJ2-5; the table gives TRBD1 as D, unverified against the DNA. TRBV21-1 is given as a pseudogene. The length of the CDR3 is 15 residues.

The gene calls are TRBV7-2 and TRBJ2-1, with 10 positions matching TRBD2. The CDR3 length is 15 residues. With V trimmed by 1 base and J by 9 bases, 6 bases remained unmatched. CDR1 SGHTA and CDR2 FQGNSA come from the germline V gene. The CDR3 region is CASSLDQAGGIEQFF. CDR3 nucleotides: TGTGCCAGCAGCTTAGATCAAGCGGGAGGGATTGAGCAGTTCTTC.

The rearrangement links TRBV23-1 to TRBJ2-5; D gene unclear. TRBV23-1 carries the ORF label, with uncertain function. The CDR3 consists of 15 residues. With 0 bases removed from V and 4 bases from J, the gap between germline ends came to 12 bases. The CDR3 sequence: CASSQSRAVGETQYF. For the CDR3, the DNA is TGCGCCAGCAGTCAATCCCGCGCGGTGGGAGAGACCCAGTACTTC.

V gene TRBV21-1 combines with J gene TRBJ2-3; the DNA was not used to check the table's D call, TRBD1. TRBV21-1 is a pseudogene locus. The CDR3 sequence is 19 residues long. CDR3 loop: CASSKPGQGIGVGTDTQYF. The CDR3 bases are TGTGCCAGCAGCAAACCGGGACAGGGAATAGGGGTGGGCACAGATACGCAGTATTTT.